Described below is a single T cell receptor (beta chain) sequence and its context. No antigen is known for it. The data are from a study of cytomegalovirus exposure and HLA in healthy donors. Study-wide context: Clustering assigned around 77% of the approximately 390 genotyped donors to the Caucasian-associated ancestry cluster.

The PCR employed 60 Vbeta primers together with 13 Jbeta primers. Generated by immunoSEQ multiplex PCR, the TCRdb table keeps only in-frame clones and is missing some. The sample holds roughly 80,000 clones; around 82% are singletons and the top ten take 0.9% to 1.2%. Study-wide results and caveats: When presence/absence was analysed, sequencing depth was taken to be roughly uniform across donors. Productive status was seen about 90% or about 30% of the time for most TCR beta V segments in an earlier analysis. The classifier, whose performance was assessed in both the original and validation cohorts, reportedly diagnosed cytomegalovirus status with high specificity and sensitivity.

The CDR3 extends over 13 amino acids. J lost 0 bases, V lost 6 bases, and 1 base had no gene match. Per germline, CDR1 LNHDA and CDR2 SQIVND (reference sequence). The chain has TRBV19 and TRBJ1-1; 7 nucleotides match TRBD1. This clonotype was sampled from a male donor in good health and CMV-seronegative. Sequencing was done on a sample of PBMCs. CDR3 sequence reads: CASRGQLNTEAFF. CDR3 sequence (DNA): TGTGCCAGTAGGGGACAGTTGAACACTGAAGCTTTCTTT.